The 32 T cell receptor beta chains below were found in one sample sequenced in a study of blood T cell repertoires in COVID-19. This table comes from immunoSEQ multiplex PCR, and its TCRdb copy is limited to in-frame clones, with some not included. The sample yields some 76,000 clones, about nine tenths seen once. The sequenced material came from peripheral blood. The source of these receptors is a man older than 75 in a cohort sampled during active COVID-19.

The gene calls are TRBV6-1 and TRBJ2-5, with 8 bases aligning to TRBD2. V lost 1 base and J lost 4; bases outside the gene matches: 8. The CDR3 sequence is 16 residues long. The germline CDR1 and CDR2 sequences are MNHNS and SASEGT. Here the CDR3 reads CASSEGGGRSVETQYF. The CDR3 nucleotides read TGTGCCAGCAGTGAAGGCGGGGGGCGTTCGGTAGAGACCCAGTACTTC.

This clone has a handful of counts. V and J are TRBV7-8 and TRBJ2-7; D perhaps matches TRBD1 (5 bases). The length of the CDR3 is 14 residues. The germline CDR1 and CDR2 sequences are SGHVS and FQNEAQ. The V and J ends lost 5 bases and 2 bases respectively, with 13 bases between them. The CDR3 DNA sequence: TGTGCCAGCAGCGTAGGGGCCAGTACCTACGAGCAGTACGTC. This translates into CASSVGASTYEQYV.

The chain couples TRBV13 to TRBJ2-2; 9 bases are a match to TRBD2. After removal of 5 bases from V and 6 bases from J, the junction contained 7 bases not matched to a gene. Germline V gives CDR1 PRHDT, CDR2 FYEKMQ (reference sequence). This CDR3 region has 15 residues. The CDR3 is CASSQRGGAAGELFF. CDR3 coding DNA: TGTGCCAGCAGCCAACGCGGGGGGGCGGCCGGGGAGCTGTTTTTT.

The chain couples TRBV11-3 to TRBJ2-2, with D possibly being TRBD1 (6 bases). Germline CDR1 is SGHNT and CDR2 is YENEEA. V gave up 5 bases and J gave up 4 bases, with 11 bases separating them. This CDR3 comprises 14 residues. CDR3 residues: CASSPQGITGELFF. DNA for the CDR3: TGTGCCAGCAGCCCACAGGGTATCACCGGGGAGCTGTTTTTT.

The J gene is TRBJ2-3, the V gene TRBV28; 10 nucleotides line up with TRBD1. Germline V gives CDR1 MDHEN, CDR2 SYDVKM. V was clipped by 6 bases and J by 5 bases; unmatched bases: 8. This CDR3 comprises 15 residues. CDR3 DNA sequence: TGTGCCAGCAGCGGGACAGGGGCTTCCGAAGATACGCAGTATTTT. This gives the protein CASSGTGASEDTQYF.

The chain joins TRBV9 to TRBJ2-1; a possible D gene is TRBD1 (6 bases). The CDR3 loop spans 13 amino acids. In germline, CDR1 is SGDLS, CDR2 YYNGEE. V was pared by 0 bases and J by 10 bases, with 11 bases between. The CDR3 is CASSVVRGTEQFF. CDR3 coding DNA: TGTGCCAGCAGCGTAGTTAGGGGGACCGAGCAGTTCTTC. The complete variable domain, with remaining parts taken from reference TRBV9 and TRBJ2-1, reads DSGVTQTPKHLITATGQRVTLRCSPRSGDLSVYWYQQSLDQGLQFLIQYYNGEERAKGNILERFSAQQFPDLHSELNLSSLELGDSALYFCASSVVRGTEQFFGPGTRLTVL.

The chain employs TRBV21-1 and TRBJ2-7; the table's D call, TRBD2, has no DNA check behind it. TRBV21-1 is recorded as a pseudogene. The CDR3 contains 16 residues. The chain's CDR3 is CASSKGGRILTYEQYV. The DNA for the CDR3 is TGTGCCAGCAGCAAAGGGGGGAGGATATTAACCTACGAGCAGTACGTC.

In DNA form, the CDR3 reads TGTGCCAGCAGCTTCCTACAGGATAATTCACCCCTCCACTTT. It yields the protein CASSFLQDNSPLHF. The V and J genes are TRBV7-9 and TRBJ1-6, with a weak D call TRBD1 (5 bases). This CDR3 has 14 residues. The ends were cut back, 3 bases at V and 5 bases at J, with 8 bases in the middle. Germline V gene sequence: CDR1 SEHNR, CDR2 FQNEAQ (reference sequence).

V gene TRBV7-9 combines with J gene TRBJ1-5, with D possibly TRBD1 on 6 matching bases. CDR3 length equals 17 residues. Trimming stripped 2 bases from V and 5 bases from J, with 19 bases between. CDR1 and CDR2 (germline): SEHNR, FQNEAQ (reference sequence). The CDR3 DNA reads TGTGCCAGCAGCTTACAGGTCAAACAGGGATCCGATCAGCCCCAGCATTTT. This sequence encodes CASSLQVKQGSDQPQHF.

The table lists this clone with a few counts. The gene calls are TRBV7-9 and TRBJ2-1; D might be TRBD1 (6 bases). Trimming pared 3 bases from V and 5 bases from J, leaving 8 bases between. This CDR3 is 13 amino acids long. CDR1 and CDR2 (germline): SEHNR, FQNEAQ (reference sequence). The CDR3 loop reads CASSFGQHNEQFF. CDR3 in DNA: TGTGCCAGCAGCTTTGGACAGCACAATGAGCAGTTCTTC.

CDR3 bases: TGTGCCAGCAGCTTGGCAGGGTTTGGTGAGCAGTTCTTC. It specifies CASSLAGFGEQFF. The V call is TRBV7-9, the J call TRBJ2-1; a possible D gene is TRBD1 (5 bases). V lost 3 bases to trimming and J lost 9 bases, with 12 bases between them. The length of the CDR3 is 13 residues. The germline V gene encodes CDR1 SEHNR and CDR2 FQNEAQ (reference sequence).

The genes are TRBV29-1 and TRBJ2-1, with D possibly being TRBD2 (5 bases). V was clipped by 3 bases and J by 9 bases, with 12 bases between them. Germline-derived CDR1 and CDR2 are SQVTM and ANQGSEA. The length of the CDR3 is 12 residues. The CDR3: CSVDIGGREQFF. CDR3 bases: TGCAGCGTTGATATAGGAGGTCGTGAGCAGTTCTTC.

CDR3 nucleotides: TGCGCCAGCAGCTTAGGGACAGGGAACACAGATACGCAGTATTTT. Residues: CASSLGTGNTDTQYF. The chain joins TRBV5-1 to TRBJ2-3, with TRBD1 matching 9 bases. The CDR3 extends over 15 amino acids. The V gene's germline CDR1 is SGHRS and CDR2 YFSETQ. The junction had 3 bases not matched to a gene; V was cut back by 2 bases and J by 2 bases.

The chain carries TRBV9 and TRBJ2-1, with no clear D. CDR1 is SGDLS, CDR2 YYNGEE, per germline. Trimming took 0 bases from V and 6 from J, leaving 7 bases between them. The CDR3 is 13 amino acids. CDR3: CASSVGPSNEQFF. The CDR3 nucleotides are TGTGCCAGCAGCGTAGGTCCCAGCAATGAGCAGTTCTTC.

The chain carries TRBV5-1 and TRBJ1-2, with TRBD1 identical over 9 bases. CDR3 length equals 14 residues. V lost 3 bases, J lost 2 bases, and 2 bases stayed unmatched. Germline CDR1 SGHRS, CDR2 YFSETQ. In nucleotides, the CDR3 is TGCGCCAGCAGCTATGGGACAGGGAACTATGGCTACACCTTC. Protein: CASSYGTGNYGYTF.

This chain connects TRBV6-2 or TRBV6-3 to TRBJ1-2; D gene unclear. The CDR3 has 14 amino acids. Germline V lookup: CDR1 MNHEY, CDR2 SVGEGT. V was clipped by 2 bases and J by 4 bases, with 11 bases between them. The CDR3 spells CASSYRAGLYGYTF. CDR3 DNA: TGTGCCAGCAGTTACAGGGCAGGACTCTATGGCTACACCTTC.

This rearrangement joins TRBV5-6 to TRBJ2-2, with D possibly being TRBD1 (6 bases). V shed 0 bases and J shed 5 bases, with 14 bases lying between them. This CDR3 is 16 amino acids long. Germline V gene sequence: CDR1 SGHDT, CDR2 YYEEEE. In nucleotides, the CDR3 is TGTGCCAGCAGCTTGGAACAGGGAATAAGAACCGGGGAGCTGTTTTTT. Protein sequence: CASSLEQGIRTGELFF. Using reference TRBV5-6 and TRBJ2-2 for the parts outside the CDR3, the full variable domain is DAGVTQSPTHLIKTRGQQVTLRCSPKSGHDTVSWYQQALGQGPQFIFQYYEEEERQRGNFPDRFSGHQFPNYSSELNVNALLLGDSALYLCASSLEQGIRTGELFFGEGSRLTVL.

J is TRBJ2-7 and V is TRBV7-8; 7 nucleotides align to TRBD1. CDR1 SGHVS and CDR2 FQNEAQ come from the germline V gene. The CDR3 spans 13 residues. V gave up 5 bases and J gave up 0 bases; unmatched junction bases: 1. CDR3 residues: CASSRDSSYEQYV. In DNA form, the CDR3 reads TGTGCCAGCAGCCGGGACAGCTCCTACGAGCAGTACGTC.

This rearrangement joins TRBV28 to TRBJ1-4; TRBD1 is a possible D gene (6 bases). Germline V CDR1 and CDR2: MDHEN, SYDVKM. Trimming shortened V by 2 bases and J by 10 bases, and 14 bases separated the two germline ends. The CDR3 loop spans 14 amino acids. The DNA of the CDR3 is TGTGCCAGCAGTTTAAAAGGGGGAGTAGGAAAACTGTTTTTT. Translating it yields CASSLKGGVGKLFF.

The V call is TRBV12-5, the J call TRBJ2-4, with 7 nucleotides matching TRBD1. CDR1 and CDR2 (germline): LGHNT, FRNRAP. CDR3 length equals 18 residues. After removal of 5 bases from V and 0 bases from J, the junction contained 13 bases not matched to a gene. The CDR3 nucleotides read TGTGCTAGTGGTGCCTCCCCCGGGACAGAACTAGCCAAAAACATTCAGTACTTC. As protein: CASGASPGTELAKNIQYF.

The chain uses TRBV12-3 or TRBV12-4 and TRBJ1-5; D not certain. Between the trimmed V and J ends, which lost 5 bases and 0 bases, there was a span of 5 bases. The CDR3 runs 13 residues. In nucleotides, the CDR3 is TGTGCCAGCAGTGAGCGTAGCAATCAGCCCCAGCATTTT. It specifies CASSERSNQPQHF.

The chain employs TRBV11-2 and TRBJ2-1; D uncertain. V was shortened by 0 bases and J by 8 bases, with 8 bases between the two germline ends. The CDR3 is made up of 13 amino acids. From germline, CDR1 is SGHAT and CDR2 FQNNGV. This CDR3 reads CASSLELADEQFF. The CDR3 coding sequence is TGTGCCAGCAGCTTAGAATTGGCCGATGAGCAGTTCTTC.

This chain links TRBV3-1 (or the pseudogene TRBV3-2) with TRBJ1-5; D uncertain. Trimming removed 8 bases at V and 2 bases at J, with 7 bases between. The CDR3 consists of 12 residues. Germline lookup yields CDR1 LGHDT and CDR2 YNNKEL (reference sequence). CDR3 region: CASGEGNQPQHF. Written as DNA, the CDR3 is TGTGCCAGCGGTGAGGGCAATCAGCCCCAGCATTTT.

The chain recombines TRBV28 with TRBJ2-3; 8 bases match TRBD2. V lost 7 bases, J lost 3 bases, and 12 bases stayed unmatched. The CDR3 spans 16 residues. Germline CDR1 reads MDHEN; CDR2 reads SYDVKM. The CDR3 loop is CASTLPRGGVTDTQYF. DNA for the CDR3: TGTGCCAGCACGCTGCCACGGGGGGGAGTTACAGATACGCAGTATTTT.

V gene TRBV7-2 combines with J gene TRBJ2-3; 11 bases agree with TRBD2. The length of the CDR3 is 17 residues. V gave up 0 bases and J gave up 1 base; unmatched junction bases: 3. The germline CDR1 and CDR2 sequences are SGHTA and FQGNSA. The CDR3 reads CASSLASGGAGTDTQYF. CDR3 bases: TGTGCCAGCAGCTTAGCTAGCGGGGGGGCCGGCACAGATACGCAGTATTTT. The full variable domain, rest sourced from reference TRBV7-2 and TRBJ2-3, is GAGVSQSPSNKVTEKGKDVELRCDPISGHTALYWYRQSLGQGLEFLIYFQGNSAPDKSGLPSDRFSAERTGGSVSTLTIQRTQQEDSAVYLCASSLASGGAGTDTQYFGPGTRLTVL.

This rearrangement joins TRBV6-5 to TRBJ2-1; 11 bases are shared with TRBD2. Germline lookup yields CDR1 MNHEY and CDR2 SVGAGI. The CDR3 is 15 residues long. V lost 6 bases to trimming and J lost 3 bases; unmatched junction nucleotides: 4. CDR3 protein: CASSPGLAVYNEQFF. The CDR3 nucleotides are TGTGCCAGCAGCCCGGGACTAGCGGTCTACAATGAGCAGTTCTTC.

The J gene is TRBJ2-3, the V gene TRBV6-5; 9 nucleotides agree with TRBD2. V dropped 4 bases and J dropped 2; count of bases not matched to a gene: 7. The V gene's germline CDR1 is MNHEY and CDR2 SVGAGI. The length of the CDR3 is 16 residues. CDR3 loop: CASSWRGGASTDTQYF. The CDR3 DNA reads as TGTGCCAGCAGTTGGCGGGGGGGCGCCTCCACAGATACGCAGTATTTT.

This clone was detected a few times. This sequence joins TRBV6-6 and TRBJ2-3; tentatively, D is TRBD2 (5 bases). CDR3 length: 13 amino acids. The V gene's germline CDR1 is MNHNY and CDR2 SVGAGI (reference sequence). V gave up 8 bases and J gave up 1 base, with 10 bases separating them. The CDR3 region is CASSWGGTDTQYF. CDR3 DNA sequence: TGTGCCAGCTCCTGGGGAGGCACAGATACGCAGTATTTT.

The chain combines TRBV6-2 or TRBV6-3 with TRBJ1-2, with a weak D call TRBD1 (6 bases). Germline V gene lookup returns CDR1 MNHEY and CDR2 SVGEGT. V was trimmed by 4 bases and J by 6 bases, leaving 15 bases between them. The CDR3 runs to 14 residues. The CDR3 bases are TGTGCCAGCAGTTCTGGGGGCCTGGGTAATGGCTACACCTTC. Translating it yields CASSSGGLGNGYTF.

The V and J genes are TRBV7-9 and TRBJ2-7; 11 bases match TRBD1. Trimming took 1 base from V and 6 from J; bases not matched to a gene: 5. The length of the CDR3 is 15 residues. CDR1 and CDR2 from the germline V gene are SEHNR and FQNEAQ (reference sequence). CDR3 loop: CASSLDAGQGAEQYF. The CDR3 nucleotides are TGTGCCAGCAGCTTAGATGCAGGACAGGGGGCCGAGCAGTACTTC.

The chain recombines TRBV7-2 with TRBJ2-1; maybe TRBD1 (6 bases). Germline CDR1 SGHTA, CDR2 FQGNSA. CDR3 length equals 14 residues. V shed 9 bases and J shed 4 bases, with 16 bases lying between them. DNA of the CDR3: TGTGCCAGTAAAACGGGACAATTATACAATGAGCAGTTCTTC. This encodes CASKTGQLYNEQFF.

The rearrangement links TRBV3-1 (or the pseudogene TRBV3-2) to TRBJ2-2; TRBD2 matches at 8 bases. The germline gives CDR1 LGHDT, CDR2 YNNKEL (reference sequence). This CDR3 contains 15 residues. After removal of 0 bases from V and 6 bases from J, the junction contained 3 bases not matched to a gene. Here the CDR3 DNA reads TGTGCCAGCAGCCAAGATTTGCGGGGGGCCGGGGAGCTGTTTTTT. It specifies CASSQDLRGAGELFF.